The 12 T cell receptor beta chains below were found in one sample sequenced in a study of early T cells in non-severe SARS-CoV-2 infection (dated by TCRdb to the early 2020s). Preparation of the library involved 5' RACE. Instrument used: NextSeq 500. Using fastp trimming at Q25 and MiXCR clonotype assembly, TCRdb reanalyzed the public sequencing data and kept in-frame beta chains. Here each entry gathers all rows of one CDR3 protein and keeps the most common genes and DNA. This sample gives tens of thousands of distinct CDR3 sequences in total; less than 15% of them show up just once. The top ten clonotypes cover 15% of the sample. The material sequenced was whole blood, taken at baseline. The source is an adult who was a healthcare worker with PCR-confirmed SARS-CoV-2 infection or an uninfected control (not recorded which). The donor label of this sample is uncertain.

V usage is TRBV19 and J usage is TRBJ1-2; 7 bases align to TRBD1. V lost 5 bases, J lost 2 bases, and 8 bases stayed unmatched. There are 15 residues in the CDR3. CDR1 and CDR2 (germline): LNHDA, SQIVND (reference sequence). The CDR3 DNA sequence: TGTGCCAGTAGTCCCCCGGGACAGTGGAACTATGGCTACACCTTC. It specifies CASSPPGQWNYGYTF.

This chain uses TRBV10-2 with TRBJ1-1; tentative D call: TRBD1 (5 bases). This CDR3 contains 15 residues. V gave up 1 base and J gave up 5 bases, with 14 bases separating them. The germline gives CDR1 WSHSY, CDR2 SAAADI. For the CDR3, the DNA is TGCGCCAGCAGTGAGTTCTATACCAGGGAAACTGAAGCTTTCTTT. Translation gives CASSEFYTRETEAFF.

This sequence joins TRBV11-2 and TRBJ1-2; 11 positions match TRBD1. The CDR3 has 15 residues. CDR1 and CDR2 from the germline V gene are SGHAT and FQNNGV. The trim removed 5 bases at V and 8 bases at J, leaving 10 bases unmatched. CDR3 amino acids: CASSTRTGGAEGYTF. The CDR3 DNA reads as TGTGCCAGCAGCACAAGGACAGGGGGCGCAGAAGGCTACACCTTC.

This clonotype was observed many times. The rearrangement joins TRBV7-6 to TRBJ1-1; 11 bases agree with TRBD1. The CDR3 runs 15 residues. Germline V gene lookup returns CDR1 SGHVS and CDR2 FNYEAQ. Unmatched junction bases numbered 5, after V lost 8 bases and J lost 0 bases. DNA of the CDR3: TGTGCCAGCGCGGGACAGGGGGTAATGAACACTGAAGCTTTCTTT. This translates into CASAGQGVMNTEAFF. Complete variable domain (other parts from reference TRBV7-6 and TRBJ1-1): GAGVSQSPRYKVTKRGQDVALRCDPISGHVSLYWYRQALGQGPEFLTYFNYEAQQDKSGLPNDRFSAERPEGSISTLTIQRTEQRDSAMYRCASAGQGVMNTEAFFGQGTRLTVV.

This clonotype was observed a handful of times. This chain joins TRBV6-1 and TRBJ2-1; the match to TRBD2 covers 9 bases. The CDR3 spans 13 residues. Per germline, CDR1 MNHNS and CDR2 SASEGT. J was trimmed by 4 bases and V by 7 bases; bases with no gene match: 2. In DNA form, the CDR3 reads TGTGCCAGCAAGACTAGCGGATACAATGAGCAGTTCTTC. It codes for CASKTSGYNEQFF.

The genes are TRBV7-9 and TRBJ2-3; 8 nucleotides align to TRBD2. The CDR3 has 14 residues. Germline values: CDR1 SEHNR, CDR2 FQNEAQ (reference sequence). J was trimmed by 5 bases and V by 3 bases; bases with no gene match: 4. In DNA form, the CDR3 reads TGTGCCAGCAGCTTTACGGGGGGGCAAGATACGCAGTATTTT. Protein: CASSFTGGQDTQYF.

This clonotype was counted at least ten times. V is TRBV6-5 and J is TRBJ2-3, with 11 bases identical to TRBD2. The trim removed 4 bases at V and 6 bases at J, leaving 6 bases unmatched. The CDR3 covers 15 residues. CDR1 is MNHEY, CDR2 SVGAGI, per germline. DNA of the CDR3: TGTGCCAGCAGTTTTGTAGCGGGAGGGCCGGATACGCAGTATTTT. Translated: CASSFVAGGPDTQYF.

The CDR3: CASSPSMLESEQFF. The CDR3 DNA reads as TGTGCCAGCAGCCCCAGCATGTTGGAGAGTGAGCAGTTCTTC. The V call is TRBV7-3, the J call TRBJ2-1; no reliable D call. Trimming cost V 5 bases and J 9 bases, with 17 bases left between them. The germline V gene encodes CDR1 SGHTA and CDR2 FQGTGA. The CDR3 runs 14 residues.

V and J are TRBV7-8 and TRBJ2-1; TRBD2 matches 8 bases. The V segment lost 5 bases and the J segment 6 bases; nucleotides outside the gene matches: 9. CDR1 and CDR2 (germline): SGHVS, FQNEAQ. The CDR3 length is 15 residues. Here the CDR3 reads CASSVSGTVTNEQFF. DNA of the CDR3: TGTGCCAGCAGCGTTAGCGGGACCGTTACCAATGAGCAGTTCTTC.

Notes on this clonotype: This may be a read error: a much more frequent sequence differs by one nucleotide. The V gene is TRBV3-1, the J gene TRBJ2-7; 9 nucleotides line up with TRBD2. CDR1 LGHDT and CDR2 YNNKEL come from the germline V gene (reference sequence). V shed 3 bases and J 9 bases; nucleotides not matched to a gene: 9. The CDR3 is made up of 14 amino acids. CDR3 region: CASSHGKAGGVQYF. The CDR3 DNA sequence: TGTGCCAGCAGCCACGGTAAAGCGGGGGGTGTGCAGTACTTC.

The rearrangement uses TRBV7-8 and TRBJ2-7; perhaps TRBD1 as D (6 bases). The CDR3 spans 13 residues. Germline CDR1 reads SGHVS; CDR2 reads FQNEAQ. With 3 bases removed from V and 7 bases from J, the gap between germline ends came to 13 bases. In DNA form, the CDR3 reads TGTGCCAGCAGCTTCCCCCCAGGGGATGAGCAGTACTTC. Translation gives CASSFPPGDEQYF.

The chain employs TRBV18 and TRBJ1-5; D may be TRBD1 (6 bases). Germline CDR1 reads KGHSH; CDR2 reads LQKENI. Trimming left V 3 bases short and J 11 bases short, with 14 bases between. This CDR3 region has 13 residues. CDR3 amino acids: CASSPQGTGSQHF. DNA of the CDR3: TGTGCCAGCTCACCTCAGGGGACGGGGTCCCAGCATTTT. Based on the CDR3 plus reference TRBV18 and TRBJ1-5, the full variable domain is NAGVMQNPRHLVRRRGQEARLRCSPMKGHSHVYWYRQLPEEGLKFMVYLQKENIIDESGMPKERFSAEFPKEGPSILRIQQVVRGDSAAYFCASSPQGTGSQHFGDGTRLSIL.